The clone carrying this T cell receptor beta chain was recorded once. Followed over time, Seattle patients had been enrolled while infection was active. The source of the sample is a study of blood T cell repertoires in COVID-19. Study overall: The study drew acute and convalescent COVID-19 samples from the United States, Italy and Spain. T cells, B-cell-depleted T cells, or PBMCs supplied cDNA or gDNA.

TCRdb's table, derived via immunoSEQ multiplex PCR, lists solely in-frame clones and lacks some. The sample has more than 95,000 clones; 75% to 90% are singletons. The ends were cut back, 4 bases at V and 2 bases at J, with 8 bases in the middle. The germline CDR1 and CDR2 sequences are MNHEY and SVGAGI. This CDR3 has 13 amino acids. The clonotype originates from a woman at least 80 years old with COVID-19, enrolled during active disease. Material: peripheral blood. The chain joins TRBV6-5 to TRBJ1-1, with D possibly matching TRBD1 (6 bases). Written as DNA, the CDR3 is TGTGCCAGCAGTTTTGGGACAAACACTGAAGCTTTCTTT. This translates into CASSFGTNTEAFF.